The present T cell receptor (beta chain) was sequenced within a study of early T cells in non-severe SARS-CoV-2 infection. On the study more broadly: Sequenced material consisted of bulk RNA (from unsorted whole blood), and chains were unpaired. Study results and limitations: Matching against VDJdb likely underestimated virus-specific expansions, favoring anti-spike CD8.

Germline assignment: CDR1 GTSNPN and CDR2 SVGIG (reference sequence). Trimming cost V 5 bases and J 3 bases; bases outside gene matches: 8. The CDR3 contains 14 residues. About this clonotype itself: What it binds is unknown.

As part of library construction, unique molecular identifiers were attached to individual cDNA molecules. A single record per CDR3 protein comes from TCRdb applying MiXCR to the 5' RACE reads. The table has about 64,000 distinct CDR3 sequences, over 9% seen once. The clonotype was recovered from an adult who was a healthcare worker with PCR-confirmed SARS-CoV-2 infection or an uninfected control (not recorded which). This specimen was whole blood, taken at baseline. The chain combines TRBV30 with TRBJ2-7; TRBD1 agrees at 9 bases. For the CDR3, the DNA is TGTGCCTGGGGGTTTTGGGACAGGGACTACGAGCAGTACTTC. Amino acids: CAWGFWDRDYEQYF. The whole variable domain, remainder taken from reference TRBV30 and TRBJ2-7, is SQTIHQWPATLVQPVGSPLSLECTVEGTSNPNLYWYRQAAGRGLQLLFYSVGIGQISSEVPQNLSASRPQDRQFILSSKKLLLSDSGFYLCAWGFWDRDYEQYFGPGTRLTVT.